This T cell receptor beta chain was profiled in a study of control samples from healthy donors and cancer patients (dated by TCRdb to 2018 to 2020). Sequences SNHLY (CDR1) and FYNNEI (CDR2) are obtained from the germline V gene. The junction carries 10 bases between V and J, which are trimmed by 1 base and 0 bases respectively. From cysteine to phenylalanine, the CDR3 is 16 amino acids long. Just CDR3 DNA is preserved here, 48 bases in frame from base 1. Library prep was done by the immunoSEQ multiplex PCR assay. TCRdb's version of the immuneACCESS table is confined to in-frame rearrangements and falls short of the full clone set. An unresolved V gene accounts for under half of the shortfall where checked; the remainder is of unknown origin. The sample table lists around 68,000 clones, about 83% of them with a count of one. The biggest ten clones account for about a sixth of the sample. A word on this clone: Its antigen is not yet known. It has no much larger one-base neighbor in the sample; base qualities were not kept.

Sequencing was done on a sample of blood. The TCR sequence derives from a man aged 55 to 69 in good health. The V and J genes are TRBV2 and TRBJ1-3; no D gene can be assigned with confidence. The CDR3 sequence is CASSEEKTGSGNTIYF. The nucleotide sequence reads as follows: TGTGCCAGCAGTGAAGAGAAAACCGGCTCTGGAAACACCATATATTTT.